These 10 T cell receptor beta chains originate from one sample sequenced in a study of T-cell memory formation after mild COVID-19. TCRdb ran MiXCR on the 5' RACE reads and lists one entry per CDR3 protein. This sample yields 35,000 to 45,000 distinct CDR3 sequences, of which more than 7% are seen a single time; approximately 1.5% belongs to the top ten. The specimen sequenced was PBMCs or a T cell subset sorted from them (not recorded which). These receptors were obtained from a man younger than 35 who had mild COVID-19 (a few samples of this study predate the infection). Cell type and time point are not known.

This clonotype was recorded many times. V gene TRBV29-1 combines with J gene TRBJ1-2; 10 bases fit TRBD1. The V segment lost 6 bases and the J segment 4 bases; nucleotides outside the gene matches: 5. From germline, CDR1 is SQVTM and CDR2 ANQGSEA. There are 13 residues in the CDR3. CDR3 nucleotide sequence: TGCAGCGTAGCCTGGACAGGGGGCTATGGCTACACCTTC. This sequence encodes CSVAWTGGYGYTF.

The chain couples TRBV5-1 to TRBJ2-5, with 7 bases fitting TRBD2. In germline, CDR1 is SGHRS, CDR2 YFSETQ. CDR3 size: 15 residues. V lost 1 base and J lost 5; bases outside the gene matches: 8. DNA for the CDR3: TGCGCCAGCAGCTTGTTCTTGGCGGGGGTCGAGACCCAGTACTTC. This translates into CASSLFLAGVETQYF. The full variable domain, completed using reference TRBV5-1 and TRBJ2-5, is KAGVTQTPRYLIKTRGQQVTLSCSPISGHRSVSWYQQTPGQGLQFLFEYFSETQRNKGNFPGRFSGRQFSNSRSEMNVSTLELGDSALYLCASSLFLAGVETQYFGPGTRLLVL.

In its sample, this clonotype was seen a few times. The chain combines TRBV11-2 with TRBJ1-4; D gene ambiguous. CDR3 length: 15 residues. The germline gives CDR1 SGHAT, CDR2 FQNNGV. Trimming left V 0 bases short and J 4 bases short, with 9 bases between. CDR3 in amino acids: CASSLDPVYNEKLFF. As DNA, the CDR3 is TGTGCCAGCAGCTTAGACCCGGTGTATAATGAAAAACTGTTTTTT.

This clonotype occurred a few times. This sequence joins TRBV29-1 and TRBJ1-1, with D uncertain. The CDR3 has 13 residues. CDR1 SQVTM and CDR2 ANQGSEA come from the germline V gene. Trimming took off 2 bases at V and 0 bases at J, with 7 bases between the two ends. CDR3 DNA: TGCAGCGTTGAACCCTTCATGAACACTGAAGCTTTCTTT. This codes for CSVEPFMNTEAFF.

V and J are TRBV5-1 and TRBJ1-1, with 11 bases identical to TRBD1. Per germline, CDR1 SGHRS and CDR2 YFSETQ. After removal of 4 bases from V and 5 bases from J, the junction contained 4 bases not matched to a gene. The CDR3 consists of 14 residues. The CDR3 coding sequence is TGCGCCAGCAGCCCTGGGACAGGGGGAACTGAAGCTTTCTTT. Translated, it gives CASSPGTGGTEAFF.

In nucleotides, the CDR3 is TGCGCCAGCAGCGAACAGGGGGCCGGTCAGCCCCAGCATTTT. Residues: CASSEQGAGQPQHF. The J gene is TRBJ1-5, the V gene TRBV5-1; 9 nucleotides align to TRBD1. Germline V lookup: CDR1 SGHRS, CDR2 YFSETQ. V was pared by 4 bases and J by 6 bases, with 5 bases of the junction left unmatched. This CDR3 comprises 14 residues.

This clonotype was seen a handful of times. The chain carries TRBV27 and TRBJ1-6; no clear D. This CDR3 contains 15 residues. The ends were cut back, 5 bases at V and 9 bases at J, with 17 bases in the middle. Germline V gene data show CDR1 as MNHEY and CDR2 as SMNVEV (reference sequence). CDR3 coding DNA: TGTGCCAGCAGTCAGAATGTGCCACTAGGTTCACCCCTCCACTTT. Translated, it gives CASSQNVPLGSPLHF.

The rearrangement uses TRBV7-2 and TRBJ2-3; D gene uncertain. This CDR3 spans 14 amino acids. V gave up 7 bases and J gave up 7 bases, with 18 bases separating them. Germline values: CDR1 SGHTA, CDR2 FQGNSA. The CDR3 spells CASTRTSPSYTQYF. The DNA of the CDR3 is TGTGCCAGCACCCGGACGAGCCCATCTTATACGCAGTATTTT.

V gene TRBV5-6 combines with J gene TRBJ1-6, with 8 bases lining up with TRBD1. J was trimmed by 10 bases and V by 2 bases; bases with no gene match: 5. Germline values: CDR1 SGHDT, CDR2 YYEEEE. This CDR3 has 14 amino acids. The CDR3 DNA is TGTGCCAGCAGCTTCGGACAGGGAGGCTCACCCCTCCACTTT. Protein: CASSFGQGGSPLHF.

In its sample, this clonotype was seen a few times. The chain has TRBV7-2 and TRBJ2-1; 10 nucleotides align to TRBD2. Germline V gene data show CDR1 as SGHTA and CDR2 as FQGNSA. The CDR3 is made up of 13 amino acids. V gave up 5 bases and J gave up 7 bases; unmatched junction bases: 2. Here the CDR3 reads CASSRTSGNEQFF. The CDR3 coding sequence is TGTGCCAGCAGCCGGACTAGCGGTAATGAGCAGTTCTTC.